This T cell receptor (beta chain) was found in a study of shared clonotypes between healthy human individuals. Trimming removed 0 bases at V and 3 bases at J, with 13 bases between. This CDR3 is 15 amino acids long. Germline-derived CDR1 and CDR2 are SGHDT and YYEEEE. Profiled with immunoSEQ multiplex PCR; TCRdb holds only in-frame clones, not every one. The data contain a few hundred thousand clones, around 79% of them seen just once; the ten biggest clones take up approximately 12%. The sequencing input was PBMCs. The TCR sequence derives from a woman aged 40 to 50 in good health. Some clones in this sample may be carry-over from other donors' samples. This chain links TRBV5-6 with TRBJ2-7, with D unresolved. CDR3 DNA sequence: TGTGCCAGCAGCTTGGGAATCACTCCACGCTACGAGCAGTACTTC. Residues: CASSLGITPRYEQYF.